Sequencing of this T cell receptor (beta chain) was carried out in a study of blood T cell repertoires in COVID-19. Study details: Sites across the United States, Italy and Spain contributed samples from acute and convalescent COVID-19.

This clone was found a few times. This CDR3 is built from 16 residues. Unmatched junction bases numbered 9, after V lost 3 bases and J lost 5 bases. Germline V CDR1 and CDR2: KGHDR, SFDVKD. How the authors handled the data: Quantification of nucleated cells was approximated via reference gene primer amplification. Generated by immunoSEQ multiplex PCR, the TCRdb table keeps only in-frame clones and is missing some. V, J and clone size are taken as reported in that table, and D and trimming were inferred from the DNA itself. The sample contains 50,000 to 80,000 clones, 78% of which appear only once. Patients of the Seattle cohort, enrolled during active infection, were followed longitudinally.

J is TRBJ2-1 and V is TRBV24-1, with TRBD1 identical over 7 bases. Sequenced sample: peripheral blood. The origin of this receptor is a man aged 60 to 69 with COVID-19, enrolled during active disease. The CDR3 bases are TGTGCCACCAGTGATCCGACAGGGTATGCGAACAATGAGCAGTTCTTC. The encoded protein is CATSDPTGYANNEQFF.